The clone carrying this T cell receptor beta chain was counted between two and nine times. No antigen is known for it. These data come from a study of identical twins. Study-wide findings and caveats: Cord blood beta clonotypes present at high abundance carried fewer insertions; no such pattern appeared in memory repertoires. Cross-sectional statistical analysis was relied on for the conclusions, without the same donors being followed.

Trimming cost V 3 bases and J 4 bases, with 7 bases left between them. CDR1 and CDR2 from the germline V gene are DFQATT and SNEGSKA (reference sequence). The CDR3 runs 12 residues. Template switching, a step in the protocol, added a universal primer site, and cDNA carried unique molecular identifiers. A single record per CDR3 protein comes from TCRdb applying MiXCR to the 5' RACE reads. The table shows 1,800,000 or so distinct CDR3 sequences, with less than 40% occurring only once. The chain employs TRBV20-1 and TRBJ2-1; D may be TRBD2 (5 bases). Material for sequencing was cord blood. This receptor was taken from a newborn girl in good health. The CDR3 reads CSASGEYNEQFF. As DNA, the CDR3 is TGCAGTGCTAGCGGGGAATACAATGAGCAGTTCTTC.